This T cell receptor beta chain appears in the sequencing data of a study of cytomegalovirus exposure and HLA in healthy donors (dated by TCRdb to the late 2010s). Looking at the study overall: An earlier analysis of under 600 of the donors reported approximately 290 Gb of sequence data and around 110 million unique TCR beta sequences from about 179 million T cells. An early release covering 550 to 650 HLA-typed donors comprised about 310 gigabases of sequencing data and roughly 85 million unique TCR sequences. The genetic ancestry cluster associated with self-reported Caucasian donors included 80% to 90% of the roughly 360 genotyped donors. The aim of the study was to test whether cataloging public T cell receptors could identify signatures of past pathogen exposure. The study profiled the T cell repertoires of under 850 subjects by immunosequencing and related them to cytomegalovirus serostatus. A separate validation cohort of approximately 120 different subjects was used in addition to the 666-subject first cohort. To predict cytomegalovirus infection status, the study combined high-throughput TCR immunosequencing, statistical association of individual TCRs with disease status, and machine learning. In a later analysis, previously published TCR beta repertoires from 666 donors were re-analyzed and high-resolution HLA genotyping was added so that TCR occurrence patterns could be studied. Rather than using new phenotypic data, the later analysis identified candidate immune exposures from TCR beta sequences and from how often those sequences occurred across donors. To decide whether each TCR beta V gene segment behaved as functional or pseudogenic, an earlier analysis of some 600 of the donors relied on high-throughput TCR beta sequencing. Donor age, sex, ethnicity and CMV serostatus were compiled alongside the repertoire data. A later genetic analysis took genome-wide SNP genotypes for 398 of the 666 donors and used that subset as a discovery cohort. Every repertoire in the discovery cohort had been generated on one and the same sequencing platform. Both class I and class II loci were covered by HLA typing, at four-digit resolution. The number of donors typed differed by locus, with roughly 629-640 for A, B, C, DRB1 and DQB1, more than 500 for DQA1, approximately 570 for DPA1, and approximately 470 for DPB1. Four to six DR-DQ haplotypes were handled as single units for association and clustering, since linkage in the cohort was strong. Among about 400 genotyped donors of the cohort, an average of roughly 230,000 unique TCR beta nucleotide sequences was sequenced per donor, of which approximately 18% were non-productive.

Receptors were amplified or captured by the immunoSEQ multiplex PCR assay. For the multiplex PCR, a mixture combining 60 forward primers for TCR Vbeta segments and 13 reverse primers for TCR Jbeta segments was used. The CDR3 region of rearranged TCR beta genes was amplified from genomic DNA with a multiplex PCR assay. On the Illumina HiSeq System, the amplified TCR beta libraries were sequenced as 87-base-pair reads. In the original analysis: Across the 600 to 700 repertoires, a later analysis counted tens of millions of unique TCR beta chains, around 10 million of which were shared by at least two donors. Raw reads were error-corrected and collapsed into unique sequences by a nearest-neighbor algorithm in which closely related sequences were merged to remove PCR and sequencing errors. To assign V, D and J gene segments, CDR3 sequences were aligned to IMGT reference sequences. For a sequence to be retained, a match of at least six nucleotides to both a V gene segment and a J gene segment was required. A rearrangement counted as productive if the CDR3 had no stop codons and remained in frame with V and J, and every other rearrangement counted as non-productive. CDR3 was defined according to IMGT convention as the region running from the second conserved V-encoded cysteine to the conserved J-encoded phenylalanine. The earlier analysis of about 620 of the donors excluded sequences that lacked an unambiguous match to a single V gene segment. In an earlier analysis of about 590 of the donors, a V segment was called functional when productive rearrangements were above 56.7%, and segregating when the standard deviation between donors exceeded 5%. A statistical classification framework was developed to diagnose cytomegalovirus status using the catalog of TCR beta chain sequences. A later analysis assigned V and J genes by comparing TCR nucleotide sequences with IMGT/GENE-DB human TR gene sequences. The TCRdist pipeline was used in a later analysis to assign CDR3 sequences and most-parsimonious VDJ recombination scenarios. In a later analysis, each TCR beta chain was defined by its CDR3 amino acid sequence together with its V-gene family, and reads lacking a unique V-gene family were excluded. As a way to deal with suspected cross-contamination and a sequencing artifact, a later analysis dropped hundreds of nucleotide sequences that were highly shared and had low generation probability. In a later analysis, a clonal expansion index for each public chain was calculated from normalized within-repertoire ranks of inferred template counts. A later analysis computed generation probabilities with a VDJ recombination model fitted to out-of-frame rearrangements, and checked the results against IGoR. A later analysis scored TCR-TCR, TCR-HLA and TCR-CMV co-occurrence with hypergeometric tests, applying a repertoire-size bias correction to TCR pairs. To estimate false discovery rates, a later analysis permuted the HLA or CMV assignments 20 times. In a later analysis, co-occurring TCRs were grouped using DBSCAN, and TCRdist sequence similarity was added for clustering within HLA-allele-positive subsets. Repertoires with fewer than 30,000 or more than 120,000 public chains were left out of co-occurrence clustering, as were five repertoires with anomalous nucleotide sharing. As stored in TCRdb, this immuneACCESS dataset retains in-frame rearrangements with V and J assigned. A fraction of the clones does not appear; measured against another copy, unresolved V genes explain less than half of the discrepancy, and the remainder lacks a known reason. V and J calls and clone size are copied from that table; D and trimming were computed from the DNA. Within this sample are about 55,000 clones, with 70% to 75% of them counted one time only. The ten largest clonotypes hold around a third of the sample.

The cohort was made up of roughly 670 healthy bone marrow donors. At the time of sampling, every cohort member was nominally healthy, though immune exposures that went unrecorded were likely present. The donor tested CMV seropositive, placing the donor among the approximately 290 seropositive members of the cohort. Every donor gave a peripheral blood sample, and the peripheral blood mononuclear cells from that sample were used for TCR beta sequencing. The Qiagen DNeasy Blood Extraction Kit was used to extract genomic DNA from the blood cell samples. Points on this clone: Which antigen it targets is not known. No base qualities exist here, and no much larger clone lies one base off it.

The paper's findings and limits, for the study overall: Correlated functional status among segregating V segments might be attributable to linkage disequilibrium, but an unknown experimental factor could not be ruled out. A cluster of highly shared sequence variants was judged likely to be a technical artifact of the sequencing pipeline. In vitro tests confirmed that a few of the cytomegalovirus-associated TCR beta chains recognize cytomegalovirus antigens. A further reported finding was that TCR beta sequences accurately predicted the HLA-A and HLA-B alleles for most subjects in the first cohort. A later analysis reported that several top co-occurrence clusters appeared linked to parvovirus B19, influenza, CMV and Epstein-Barr virus. The only immune exposure information available for the cohort was CMV serostatus. An association between a missense DCLRE1C variant and V-gene and J-gene trimming of TCR beta chains was found in a later genetic analysis and replicated in an independent cohort. An earlier analysis of several hundred of the donors showed that most TCR beta V segments appeared in productive rearrangements either about 87% or about 30% of the time, which broadly matched IMGT annotations. A later analysis associated 16,951 TCR beta sequences with specific HLA alleles at a false discovery rate of 0.05. In a later analysis, TCR association rates were found to vary across HLA loci, with the most associated TCRs seen for DRB1 alleles and the fewest for HLA-C alleles. Sequencing depth was assumed to be roughly uniform across donors in the presence/absence analyses, though that assumption may not hold. Roughly 17 rarely observed V segments, including chromosome 9 orphons, were excluded from the earlier analysis of several hundred of the donors because counts were too low. While some public TCRs were present in many individuals, most TCR sequences turned up only very rarely across donors. In a later genetic analysis, fewer N-insertions in productive TCRs were reported among donors in an Asian-associated ancestry cluster than the roughly 700-donor mean. Most CMV-associated TCR beta chains appeared to be HLA-restricted in a later analysis, and the HLA associations seemed to be driven largely by CMV exposure. In a later analysis, HLA-associated TCR beta chains were found to be more clonally expanded and to have lower generation probabilities than equally common non-associated chains. Cytomegalovirus status was reported to be diagnosed by the classifier with high specificity and sensitivity in both the original and validation cohorts. According to the authors, the approach could potentially be generalized to other disease states and immunological phenotypes. The study gave a list of 150 to 200 TCR beta chains associated with cytomegalovirus. Because HLA typing was missing for some donors at each locus, association tests included only the typed subset. Assigning TCR associations to individual alleles was difficult when HLA alleles, especially DR and DQ, strongly co-occurred. This cohort had only TCR beta chains sequenced, and the lack of alpha or paired-chain data limited which features could be detected. The 87-base-pair reads could not distinguish some IMGT-functional V segments, including TRBV6-2 and TRBV6-3, so those segments were excluded.

Per the germline V gene, SGHTA is the CDR1 and FQGTGA is the CDR2. The CDR3 numbers 13 residues from cysteine through phenylalanine. Left in the record is the CDR3 DNA by itself, 39 bases read in frame from the first base. Trimming takes 5 bases from V and 10 bases from J, and the germline ends sit 17 bases apart. The sample consisted of PBMCs. The rearranged segments are TRBV7-3 and TRBJ1-1, with TRBD1 tentatively as D gene (6 bases match). This receptor was obtained from a middle-aged man in good health and CMV-seropositive. In nucleotide form, the sequence is TGTGCCAGCAGCCCAAGCAGGGGAAGTGGAGCTTTCTTT. This sequence encodes CASSPSRGSGAFF.